Only one count was recorded for the clone carrying this TCR beta chain. These data belong to a study of blood T cell repertoires in COVID-19. Study-wide context: Sites in the United States, Italy and Spain provided acute and convalescent COVID-19 samples.

TCRdb keeps only in-frame clones here, not all; method: immunoSEQ multiplex PCR. The sample contains 250,000 or so clones, 70% to 90% of which appear only once. The CDR3 has 15 residues. Losses at the gene ends were 5 bases for V and 5 bases for J; bases not matched to a gene: 6. The germline gives CDR1 SNHLY, CDR2 FYNNEI. The TCR sequence derives from a woman in her thirties or forties with acute COVID-19. The source material was PBMCs or T cells enriched from blood (not recorded which). The V gene is TRBV2, the J gene TRBJ2-2; 9 bases fit TRBD2. The CDR3 bases are TGTGCCAGCAGTATAGCGGGAGCTGGGACCGGGGAGCTGTTTTTT. Amino acid sequence: CASSIAGAGTGELFF.